The 11 T cell receptor beta chains given below trace back to one sample, sequenced in a study of blood T cells in healthy people across ages. A second PCR of about 7 to 12 cycles used a sample-barcoded 5' primer and a J-beta primer mix. In TCRdb, the 5' RACE reads were re-called with MiXCR into one record per CDR3 protein. The sample contains 650,000 to 1,000,000 distinct CDR3 sequences, 46% of which appear only once. The specimen sequenced was blood. Receptor source: an elderly man in good health.

The genes are TRBV20-1 and TRBJ2-1, with 8 bases matching TRBD2. Germline V CDR1 and CDR2: DFQATT, SNEGSKA (reference sequence). This CDR3 is built from 16 residues. After removal of 6 bases from V and 9 bases from J, the junction contained 19 bases not matched to a gene. CDR3 nucleotide sequence: TGCAGTGCCCCCAGGTCGAGCGGGGGCTCTCCTGGTGAGCAGTTCTTC. Protein product: CSAPRSSGGSPGEQFF.

This clonotype was seen a few times. The chain employs TRBV14 and TRBJ2-7, with 9 bases aligning to TRBD2. Matching the DNA end better, TRBJ2-5 makes the J call doubtful. The CDR3 extends over 16 amino acids. Germline lookup yields CDR1 SGHDN and CDR2 FVKESK. CDR3 DNA: TGTGCCAGCAGCCAAGAGGGAGCGGGAGGTCGAGAGACCCAGTACTTC. This codes for CASSQEGAGGRETQYF.

The CDR3 spells CASSFQREATGDTQYF. DNA for the CDR3: TGTGCCAGCAGTTTCCAGCGGGAGGCAACGGGGGATACGCAGTATTTT. V usage is TRBV27 and J usage is TRBJ2-3; 9 bases are shared with TRBD2. The V gene end was trimmed by 3 bases and the J gene end by 6 bases; junction bases not matched to a gene: 10. CDR3 length: 16 residues. Germline CDR1 is MNHEY and CDR2 is SMNVEV (reference sequence).

This clonotype was counted ten times or more. The chain uses TRBV29-1 and TRBJ2-7; TRBD2 matches at 13 bases. CDR3 length equals 14 residues. V trimming: 3 bases; J trimming: 3 bases; junction bases outside the gene matches: 2. CDR1 SQVTM and CDR2 ANQGSEA come from the germline V gene. For the CDR3, the DNA is TGCAGCGTTGAGACTAGCGGGAGGAACTACGAGCAGTACTTC. Amino acids: CSVETSGRNYEQYF.

This chain connects TRBV27 to TRBJ2-4, with D perhaps assigned TRBD1 or TRBD2 (5 bases each). The J call may be incorrect, as the DNA end agrees better with TRBJ2-7. The germline V gene encodes CDR1 MNHEY and CDR2 SMNVEV (reference sequence). This CDR3 contains 12 residues. CDR3 residues: CASTGTFYEQYF. In nucleotides, the CDR3 is TGTGCCAGCACTGGGACCTTCTACGAGCAGTACTTC.

The chain employs TRBV28 and TRBJ2-5; D is ambiguous. The CDR3 runs to 13 residues. The V and J ends lost 7 bases and 7 bases respectively, with 16 bases between them. From germline, CDR1 is MDHEN and CDR2 SYDVKM. CDR3 residues: CASIRQARGTQYF. The CDR3 DNA follows: TGTGCCAGCATCAGGCAAGCCCGAGGGACCCAGTACTTC.

The chain links TRBV3-1 to TRBJ2-4, with a possible D match to TRBD2 (7 bases). Germline V gene lookup returns CDR1 LGHDT and CDR2 YNNKEL (reference sequence). V was pared by 3 bases and J by 7 bases, with 13 bases between. This CDR3 region has 14 residues. Here the CDR3 DNA reads TGTGCCAGCAGCCAGAGGGAGGGGGGGAACATTCAGTACTTC. This translates into CASSQREGGNIQYF.

The V and J genes are TRBV30 and TRBJ1-1; 8 positions match TRBD1. With V trimmed by 4 bases and J by 4 bases, 8 bases remained unmatched. Germline V CDR1 and CDR2: GTSNPN, SVGIG (reference sequence). The CDR3 has 14 residues. CDR3 coding DNA: TGTGCCTGGACCCCGGACAGGGTGCGCACTGAAGCTTTCTTT. It specifies CAWTPDRVRTEAFF. Full variable domain (missing parts from reference TRBV30 and TRBJ1-1): SQTIHQWPATLVQPVGSPLSLECTVEGTSNPNLYWYRQAAGRGLQLLFYSVGIGQISSEVPQNLSASRPQDRQFILSSKKLLLSDSGFYLCAWTPDRVRTEAFFGQGTRLTVV.

This sequence joins TRBV3-1 and TRBJ2-4; TRBD1 aligns across 8 bases. The last part of the DNA fits TRBJ2-5 better; the J call may be wrong. The CDR3 covers 16 residues. In germline, CDR1 is LGHDT, CDR2 YNNKEL (reference sequence). For the CDR3, the DNA is TGTGCCAGCAGCCAAAACCGGGACAGGCAACGAGAGACCCAGTACTTC. Encoded protein: CASSQNRDRQRETQYF.

J is TRBJ1-2 and V is TRBV14; D perhaps matches TRBD1 (5 bases). CDR1 is SGHDN and CDR2 is FVKESK in the germline V gene. The V end was cut by 0 bases, the J end by 5 bases, with 7 bases between. The length of the CDR3 is 13 residues. CDR3 protein: CASSQDDRYGYTF. The CDR3 DNA reads TGTGCCAGCAGCCAAGACGACAGATATGGCTACACCTTC.

V is TRBV6-5 and J is TRBJ2-5, with 8 bases that match TRBD1. Per germline, CDR1 MNHEY and CDR2 SVGAGI. V shed 6 bases and J 5 bases; nucleotides not matched to a gene: 11. There are 15 residues in the CDR3. For the CDR3, the DNA is TGTGCCAGCAGCCCCCGGACAGGGTCAATGGAGACCCAGTACTTC. It is translated as CASSPRTGSMETQYF.